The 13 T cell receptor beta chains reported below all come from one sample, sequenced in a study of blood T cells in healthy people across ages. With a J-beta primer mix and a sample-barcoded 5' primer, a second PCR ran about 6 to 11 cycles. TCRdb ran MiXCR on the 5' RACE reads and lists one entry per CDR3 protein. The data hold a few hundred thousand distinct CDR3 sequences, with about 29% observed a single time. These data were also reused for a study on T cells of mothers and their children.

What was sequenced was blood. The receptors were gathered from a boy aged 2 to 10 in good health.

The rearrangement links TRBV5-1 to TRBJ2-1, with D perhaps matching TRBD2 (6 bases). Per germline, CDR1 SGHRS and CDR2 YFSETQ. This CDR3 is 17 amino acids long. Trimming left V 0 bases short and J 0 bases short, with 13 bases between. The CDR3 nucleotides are TGCGCCAGCAGCTTGGGGAGGGGAGAGAGCTCCTACAATGAGCAGTTCTTC. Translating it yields CASSLGRGESSYNEQFF. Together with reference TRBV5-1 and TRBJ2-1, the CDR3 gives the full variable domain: KAGVTQTPRYLIKTRGQQVTLSCSPISGHRSVSWYQQTPGQGLQFLFEYFSETQRNKGNFPGRFSGRQFSNSRSEMNVSTLELGDSALYLCASSLGRGESSYNEQFFGPGTRLTVL.

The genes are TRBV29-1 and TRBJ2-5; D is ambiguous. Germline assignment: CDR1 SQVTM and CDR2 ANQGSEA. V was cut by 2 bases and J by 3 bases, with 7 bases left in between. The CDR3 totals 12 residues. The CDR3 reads CSVEQVEETQYF. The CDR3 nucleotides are TGCAGCGTTGAACAGGTAGAAGAGACCCAGTACTTC.

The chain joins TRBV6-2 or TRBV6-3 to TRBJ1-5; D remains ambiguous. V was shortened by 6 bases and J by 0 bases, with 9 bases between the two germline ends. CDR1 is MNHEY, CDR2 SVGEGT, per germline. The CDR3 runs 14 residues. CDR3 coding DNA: TGTGCCAGCAGATATGGATATAGCAATCAGCCCCAGCATTTT. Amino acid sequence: CASRYGYSNQPQHF.

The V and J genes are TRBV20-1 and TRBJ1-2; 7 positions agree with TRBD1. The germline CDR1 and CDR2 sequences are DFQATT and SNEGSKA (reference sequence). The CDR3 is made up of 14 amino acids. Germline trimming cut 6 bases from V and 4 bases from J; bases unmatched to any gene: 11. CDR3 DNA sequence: TGCAGTGCAAAAGACAGGGTGGATCCCTATGGCTACACCTTC. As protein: CSAKDRVDPYGYTF.

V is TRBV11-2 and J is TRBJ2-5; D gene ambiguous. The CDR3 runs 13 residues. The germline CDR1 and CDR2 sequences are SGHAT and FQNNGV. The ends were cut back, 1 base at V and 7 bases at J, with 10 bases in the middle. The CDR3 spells CASSLGPERTQYF. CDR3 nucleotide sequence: TGTGCCAGCAGCTTAGGCCCGGAGCGGACCCAGTACTTC.

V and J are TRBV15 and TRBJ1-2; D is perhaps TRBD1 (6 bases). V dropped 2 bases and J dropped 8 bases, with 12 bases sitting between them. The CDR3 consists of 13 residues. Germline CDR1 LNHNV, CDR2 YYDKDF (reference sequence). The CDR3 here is CATSRLGQWGYTF. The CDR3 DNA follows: TGTGCCACCAGCAGACTCGGACAGTGGGGCTACACCTTC.

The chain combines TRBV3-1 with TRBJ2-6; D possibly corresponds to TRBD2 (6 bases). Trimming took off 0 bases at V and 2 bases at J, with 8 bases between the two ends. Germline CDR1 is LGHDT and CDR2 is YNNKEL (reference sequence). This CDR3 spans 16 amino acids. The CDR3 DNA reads TGTGCCAGCAGCCAAGAGGCGGGGACTGGGGCCAACGTCCTGACTTTC. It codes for CASSQEAGTGANVLTF. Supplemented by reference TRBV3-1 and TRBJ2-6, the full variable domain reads DTAVSQTPKYLVTQMGNDKSIKCEQNLGHDTMYWYKQDSKKFLKIMFSYNNKELIINETVPNRFSPKSPDKAHLNLHINSLELGDSAVYFCASSQEAGTGANVLTFGAGSRLTVL.

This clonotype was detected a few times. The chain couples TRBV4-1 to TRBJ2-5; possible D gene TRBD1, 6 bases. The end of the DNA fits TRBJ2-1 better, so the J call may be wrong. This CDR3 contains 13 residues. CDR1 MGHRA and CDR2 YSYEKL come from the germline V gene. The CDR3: CASSQEGTSKQFF. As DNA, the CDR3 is TGCGCCAGCAGCCAAGAGGGGACAAGTAAGCAGTTCTTC.

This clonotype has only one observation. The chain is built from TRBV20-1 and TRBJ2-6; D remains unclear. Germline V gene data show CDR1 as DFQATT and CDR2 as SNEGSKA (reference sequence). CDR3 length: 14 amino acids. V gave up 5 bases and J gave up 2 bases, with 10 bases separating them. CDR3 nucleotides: TGCAGTGCTGAGGAACAAACTGGGGCCAACGTCCTGACTTTC. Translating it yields CSAEEQTGANVLTF.

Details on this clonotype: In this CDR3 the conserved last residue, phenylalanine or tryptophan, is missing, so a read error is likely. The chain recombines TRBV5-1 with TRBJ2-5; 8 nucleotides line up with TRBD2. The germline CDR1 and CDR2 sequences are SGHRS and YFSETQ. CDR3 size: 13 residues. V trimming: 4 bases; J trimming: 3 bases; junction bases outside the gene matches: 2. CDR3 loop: CASSILAEETQYL. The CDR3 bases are TGCGCCAGCAGCATACTAGCGGAAGAGACCCAGTACCTC.

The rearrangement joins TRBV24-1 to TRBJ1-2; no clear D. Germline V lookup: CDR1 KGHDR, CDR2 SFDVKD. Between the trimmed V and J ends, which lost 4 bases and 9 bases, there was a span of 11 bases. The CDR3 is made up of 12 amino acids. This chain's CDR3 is CATSDSLDSYTF. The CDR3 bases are TGTGCCACCAGTGACTCCCTTGATAGCTACACCTTC.

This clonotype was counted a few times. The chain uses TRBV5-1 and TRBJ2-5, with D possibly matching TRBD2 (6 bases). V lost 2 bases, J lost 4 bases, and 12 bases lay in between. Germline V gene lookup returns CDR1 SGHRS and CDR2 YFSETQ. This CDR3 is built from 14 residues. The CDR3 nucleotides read TGCGCCAGCAGCTTTACTCAGGAGGGAGAGACCCAGTACTTC. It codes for CASSFTQEGETQYF. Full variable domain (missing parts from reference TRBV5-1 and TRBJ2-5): KAGVTQTPRYLIKTRGQQVTLSCSPISGHRSVSWYQQTPGQGLQFLFEYFSETQRNKGNFPGRFSGRQFSNSRSEMNVSTLELGDSALYLCASSFTQEGETQYFGPGTRLLVL.

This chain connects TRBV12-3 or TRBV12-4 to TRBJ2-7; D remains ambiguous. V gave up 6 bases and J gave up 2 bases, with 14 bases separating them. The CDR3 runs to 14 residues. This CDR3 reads CASSRESMAYEQYF. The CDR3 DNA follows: TGTGCCAGCAGCCGCGAAAGTATGGCCTACGAGCAGTACTTC.